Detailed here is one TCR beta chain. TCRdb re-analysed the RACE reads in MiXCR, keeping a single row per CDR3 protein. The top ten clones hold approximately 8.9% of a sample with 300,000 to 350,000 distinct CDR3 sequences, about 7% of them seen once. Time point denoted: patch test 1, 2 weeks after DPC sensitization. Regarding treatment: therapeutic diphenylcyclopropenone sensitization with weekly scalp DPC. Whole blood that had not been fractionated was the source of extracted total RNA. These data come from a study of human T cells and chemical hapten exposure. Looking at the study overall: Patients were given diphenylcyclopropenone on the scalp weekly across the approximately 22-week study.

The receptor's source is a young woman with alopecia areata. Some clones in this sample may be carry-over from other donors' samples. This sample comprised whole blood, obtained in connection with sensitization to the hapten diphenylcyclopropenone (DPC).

The CDR3 loop reads CASSKAPAGGNQPQHF. Here the CDR3 DNA reads TGTGCCAGCAGCAAGGCCCCCGCAGGGGGAAATCAGCCCCAGCATTTT. The V call is TRBV6-5, the J call TRBJ1-5, with 7 nucleotides matching TRBD1. V gave up 6 bases and J gave up 4 bases; unmatched junction bases: 12. Germline CDR1 MNHEY, CDR2 SVGAGI. There are 16 residues in the CDR3.